The 32 T cell receptor beta chains below were found in one sample sequenced in a study of blood T cell repertoires in COVID-19. Some clones are missing from TCRdb's copy, which holds only in-frame ones; the method was immunoSEQ multiplex PCR. The sample has about 97,000 clones, about 85% seen once. The sequenced sample was peripheral blood. The receptors shown here come from a man aged 45-65 years with active COVID-19.

This clone was picked up one time. CDR3 DNA: TGTGCCAGCGGGCTTCAGTCTGGGGCCAACGTCCTGACTTTC. It translates to CASGLQSGANVLTF. The chain carries TRBV3-1 (or the pseudogene TRBV3-2) and TRBJ2-6; no definite D call. This CDR3 is 14 amino acids long. Germline CDR1 LGHDT, CDR2 YNNKEL (reference sequence). Trimming left V 8 bases short and J 1 base short, with 9 bases between.

The chain uses TRBV7-9 and TRBJ2-3; a possible D gene is TRBD2 (7 bases). The CDR3 length is 18 residues. CDR1 SEHNR and CDR2 FQNEAQ come from the germline V gene (reference sequence). V lost 5 bases and J 1 base, leaving 22 bases between the germline ends. The CDR3 DNA follows: TGTGCCAGCAGCCCCCCCGGCGATTGGGGGGGCCGCACAGATACGCAGTATTTT. Amino acids: CASSPPGDWGGRTDTQYF.

The chain couples TRBV3-1 (or the pseudogene TRBV3-2) to TRBJ1-1, with D possibly matching TRBD1 (6 bases). V lost 3 bases and J lost 5, with 13 bases in between. This CDR3 is built from 14 residues. In germline, CDR1 is LGHDT, CDR2 YNNKEL (reference sequence). CDR3 amino acids: CASSQRGIETEAFF. In DNA, the CDR3 is TGTGCCAGCAGCCAGAGGGGGATAGAAACTGAAGCTTTCTTT.

The rearrangement links TRBV7-7 to TRBJ2-5; 9 nucleotides line up with TRBD1. CDR3 length: 15 residues. After removal of 4 bases from V and 5 bases from J, the junction contained 8 bases not matched to a gene. Per the germline V gene, CDR1 is SSHAT and CDR2 is FNYEAQ (reference sequence). Written as DNA, the CDR3 is TGTGCCAGCAGCTCCGGACAGGGGAGAGTGGAGACCCAGTACTTC. It translates to CASSSGQGRVETQYF. The complete variable domain, with remaining parts taken from reference TRBV7-7 and TRBJ2-5, reads GAGVSQSPRYKVTKRGQDVTLRCDPISSHATLYWYQQALGQGPEFLTYFNYEAQPDKSGLPSDRFSAERPEGSISTLTIQRTEQRDSAMYRCASSSGQGRVETQYFGPGTRLLVL.

V and J are TRBV4-1 and TRBJ2-5; 9 bases fit TRBD2. V trimming: 0 bases; J trimming: 5 bases; junction bases outside the gene matches: 13. CDR3 length: 18 amino acids. CDR1 is MGHRA and CDR2 is YSYEKL in the germline V gene. The CDR3 reads CASSQDLGGGAVGETQYF. The CDR3 coding sequence is TGCGCCAGCAGCCAAGATCTCGGCGGGGGGGCGGTCGGGGAGACCCAGTACTTC.

The V call is TRBV2, the J call TRBJ1-5, with 7 bases fitting TRBD1. In germline, CDR1 is SNHLY, CDR2 FYNNEI. V shed 6 bases, J shed 3 bases, and the junction held 8 bases outside the gene matches. This CDR3 comprises 15 residues. CDR3 nucleotides: TGTGCCAGCAGGGGGGGACAGTCGATCAATCAGCCCCAGCATTTT. Translated: CASRGGQSINQPQHF.

CDR3 loop: CSVAGGLETQYF. In DNA form, the CDR3 reads TGCAGCGTTGCGGGGGGCCTAGAGACCCAGTACTTC. The chain uses TRBV29-1 and TRBJ2-5, with a tentative D call TRBD2 (7 bases). This CDR3 region has 12 residues. Germline-derived CDR1 and CDR2 are SQVTM and ANQGSEA. The ends were cut back, 4 bases at V and 4 bases at J, with 10 bases in the middle.

The chain joins TRBV3-1 (or the pseudogene TRBV3-2) to TRBJ2-7; TRBD1 matches at 9 bases. Trimming removed 1 base from V and 7 bases from J; junction bases left unmatched: 5. The CDR3 runs 14 residues. Germline V CDR1 and CDR2: LGHDT, YNNKEL (reference sequence). CDR3 loop: CASSQVTTGGEQYF. The DNA of the CDR3 is TGTGCCAGCAGCCAAGTGACGACAGGGGGGGAGCAGTACTTC.

This clone was seen just once. The V gene is TRBV6-1, the J gene TRBJ2-2; 8 nucleotides align to TRBD1. The germline V gene has CDR1 MNHNS and CDR2 SASEGT. Trimming cost V 4 bases and J 5 bases; bases outside gene matches: 12. This CDR3 is 17 amino acids long. The CDR3 bases are TGTGCCAGCAGTGTGGGGGCAGGGGGCGCAGATACCGGGGAGCTGTTTTTT. Protein: CASSVGAGGADTGELFF.

This clone appeared once. The rearrangement joins TRBV10-3 to TRBJ2-7; the D gene is possibly TRBD2 (6 bases). Germline V lookup: CDR1 ENHRY, CDR2 SYGVKD. CDR3 length: 15 residues. Trimming removed 10 bases at V and 7 bases at J, with 26 bases between. CDR3 sequence: CATAPPRDSSGEQYF. In nucleotides, the CDR3 is TGTGCCACCGCTCCTCCCCGGGACTCGTCTGGAGAGCAGTACTTC.

The chain links TRBV7-2 to TRBJ1-2; 7 bases are a match to TRBD1. CDR3 length equals 12 residues. Germline loops: CDR1 SGHTA, CDR2 FQGNSA. V lost 4 bases to trimming and J lost 8 bases; unmatched junction nucleotides: 4. The CDR3 DNA follows: TGTGCCAGCAGCTCGGACAGGAGGGGCTACACCTTC. Translated, it gives CASSSDRRGYTF.

V gene TRBV7-3 combines with J gene TRBJ1-5; 10 bases align to TRBD1. Losses at the gene ends were 8 bases for V and 3 bases for J; bases not matched to a gene: 1. The CDR3 contains 13 residues. The germline CDR1 and CDR2 sequences are SGHTA and FQGTGA. The CDR3 spells CASGTGANQPQHF. The CDR3, as DNA: TGTGCCAGCGGGACAGGGGCCAATCAGCCCCAGCATTTT.

The chain employs TRBV6-5 and TRBJ1-4; weak D call: TRBD1 (5 bases). This CDR3 region has 14 residues. CDR1 MNHEY and CDR2 SVGAGI come from the germline V gene. The V end was cut by 6 bases, the J end by 7 bases, with 15 bases between. CDR3 amino acids: CASRLGGVSEKLFF. The CDR3 coding sequence is TGTGCCAGCAGGTTGGGGGGGGTTAGTGAAAAACTGTTTTTT.

The gene calls are TRBV30 and TRBJ1-5; possibly TRBD1 for D (5 bases). The CDR3 loop spans 13 amino acids. CDR1 is GTSNPN and CDR2 is SVGIG in the germline V gene (reference sequence). The V gene lost 1 base and the J gene lost 7 bases, with 11 bases spanning the gap. The CDR3 coding sequence is TGTGCCTGGAGTGGGGGGGTAAGGCAGCCCCAGCATTTT. As protein: CAWSGGVRQPQHF.

This chain connects TRBV5-1 to TRBJ2-7, with D maybe TRBD2 (6 bases). V gave up 2 bases and J gave up 3 bases, with 15 bases separating them. The CDR3 consists of 15 residues. Germline V gene lookup returns CDR1 SGHRS and CDR2 YFSETQ. CDR3 sequence reads: CASSFLQRADYEQYF. The CDR3 bases are TGCGCCAGCAGCTTCCTCCAGCGGGCGGACTACGAGCAGTACTTC.

This clone was found once. V usage is TRBV6-5 and J usage is TRBJ2-2, with 11 bases identical to TRBD1. Germline V gene sequence: CDR1 MNHEY, CDR2 SVGAGI. The CDR3 has 15 residues. Trimming took 7 bases from V and 3 from J; bases not matched to a gene: 4. This CDR3 reads CASKRGQGDTGELFF. The CDR3 bases are TGTGCCAGCAAACGGGGACAGGGGGACACCGGGGAGCTGTTTTTT.

J is TRBJ2-1 and V is TRBV7-3; 10 bases match TRBD2. This CDR3 has 17 amino acids. Per the germline V gene, CDR1 is SGHTA and CDR2 is FQGTGA. V was pared by 4 bases and J by 0 bases, with 6 bases of the junction left unmatched. As DNA, the CDR3 is TGTGCCAGCAGCTCCAGTAGCGGGGGGCACTCCTACAATGAGCAGTTCTTC. Translation: CASSSSSGGHSYNEQFF.

J is TRBJ2-4 and V is TRBV21-1; the DNA was not used to check the table's D call, TRBD1. TRBV21-1 counts as a pseudogene. The CDR3 is made up of 16 amino acids. CDR3 sequence reads: CASSKAPTVAKNIQYF. CDR3 sequence (DNA): TGTGCCAGCAGCAAAGCCCCGACAGTTGCCAAAAACATTCAGTACTTC.

The chain combines TRBV29-1 with TRBJ1-4; 7 bases align to TRBD1. CDR1 is SQVTM and CDR2 is ANQGSEA in the germline V gene. The J segment lost 5 bases and the V segment lost 7 bases, leaving 10 bases of the junction unmatched. This CDR3 contains 14 residues. As DNA, the CDR3 is TGCAGCGCCCACAGGGGACAGTCAAATGAAAAACTGTTTTTT. Residues: CSAHRGQSNEKLFF.

J is TRBJ1-1 and V is TRBV4-1; tentative D call: TRBD1 (5 bases). Germline lookup yields CDR1 MGHRA and CDR2 YSYEKL. V was shortened by 7 bases and J by 3 bases, with 24 bases between the two germline ends. The CDR3 runs to 17 residues. In nucleotides, the CDR3 is TGCGCCAGCACCCTACGGTTTGGGGAGGGGTCTTACACTGAAGCTTTCTTT. As protein: CASTLRFGEGSYTEAFF.

The chain combines TRBV5-5 with TRBJ1-3; weak D call: TRBD1 (6 bases). V lost 4 bases, J lost 0 bases, and 11 bases lay in between. Germline assignment: CDR1 SGHKS and CDR2 YYEKEE (reference sequence). The CDR3 runs to 15 residues. CDR3 nucleotides: TGTGCCAGCAGCCTCCAGGGGAGCTCTGGAAACACCATATATTTT. Translated, it gives CASSLQGSSGNTIYF.

The chain employs TRBV7-2 and TRBJ2-5; 14 positions agree with TRBD2. The V gene's germline CDR1 is SGHTA and CDR2 FQGNSA. The V segment lost 2 bases and the J segment 5 bases; nucleotides outside the gene matches: 7. The CDR3 runs to 17 residues. The CDR3 DNA reads as TGTGCCAGCAGCTTAAGGCGACTAGCGGGGGGGCTTGAGACCCAGTACTTC. Residues: CASSLRRLAGGLETQYF.

This clone has a handful of counts. This chain uses TRBV4-1 with TRBJ2-3, with TRBD1 matching 9 bases. The V gene's germline CDR1 is MGHRA and CDR2 YSYEKL. The CDR3 is made up of 16 amino acids. After removal of 4 bases from V and 3 bases from J, the junction contained 8 bases not matched to a gene. The CDR3 DNA reads as TGCGCCAGCAGCCCTCTCACAGGGGGCTGGACAGATACGCAGTATTTT. It translates to CASSPLTGGWTDTQYF.

The sample holds a few counts of this clone. The chain joins TRBV9 to TRBJ2-7, with D perhaps matching TRBD2 (6 bases). The ends were cut back, 0 bases at V and 2 bases at J, with 12 bases in the middle. The germline V gene encodes CDR1 SGDLS and CDR2 YYNGEE. The CDR3 length is 15 residues. The CDR3 coding sequence is TGTGCCAGCAGCGTAGACGGGAGCACAGCCTACGAGCAGTACTTC. Amino acid sequence: CASSVDGSTAYEQYF.

The rearrangement uses TRBV19 and TRBJ2-2; TRBD2 is a possible D gene (5 bases). The CDR3 extends over 12 amino acids. In germline, CDR1 is LNHDA, CDR2 SQIVND (reference sequence). Trimming pared 10 bases from V and 7 bases from J, leaving 13 bases between. CDR3 residues: CAISERYGELFF. The CDR3 DNA sequence: TGTGCCATCTCCGAGCGGTACGGGGAGCTGTTTTTT.

The chain is built from TRBV3-1 (or the pseudogene TRBV3-2) and TRBJ1-3; D is perhaps TRBD1 (5 bases). Germline loops: CDR1 LGHDT, CDR2 YNNKEL (reference sequence). Trimming stripped 0 bases from V and 4 bases from J, with 10 bases between. This CDR3 region has 15 residues. This CDR3 is CASSQDAGKGNTIYF. DNA for the CDR3: TGTGCCAGCAGCCAAGATGCAGGGAAAGGAAACACCATATATTTT.

This chain connects TRBV6-5 to TRBJ1-2, with a tentative D call TRBD1 (5 bases). Germline V CDR1 and CDR2: MNHEY, SVGAGI. The CDR3 length is 16 residues. V lost 2 bases and J 3 bases, leaving 16 bases between the germline ends. The CDR3 nucleotides are TGTGCCAGCAGTTACGGGGGGAAAGGGAGCTACTATGGCTACACCTTC. Encoded protein: CASSYGGKGSYYGYTF.

The rearrangement links TRBV10-3 to TRBJ1-6, with D perhaps TRBD1 (5 bases). The CDR3 has 16 amino acids. V was clipped by 7 bases and J by 5 bases, with 18 bases between them. Germline assignment: CDR1 ENHRY and CDR2 SYGVKD. The CDR3 sequence is CAIKSSHGGNNSPLHF. As DNA, the CDR3 is TGTGCCATCAAATCGTCTCACGGGGGGAATAATTCACCCCTCCACTTT.

J is TRBJ1-3 and V is TRBV18; TRBD1 is a possible D gene (6 bases). The V end was cut by 4 bases, the J end by 0 bases, with 7 bases between. The CDR3 runs 14 residues. CDR1 is KGHSH and CDR2 is LQKENI in the germline V gene. The CDR3, as DNA: TGTGCCAGCTCACAGGACAGCTCTGGAAACACCATATATTTT. Its protein is CASSQDSSGNTIYF.

The V gene is TRBV4-1, the J gene TRBJ1-6, with 7 bases that match TRBD1. The CDR3 contains 17 residues. Germline lookup yields CDR1 MGHRA and CDR2 YSYEKL. V shed 1 base, J shed 6 bases, and the junction held 9 bases outside the gene matches. The CDR3 loop is CASSQVLGNRGNSPLHF. The CDR3 DNA reads TGCGCCAGCAGCCAAGTCTTGGGGAACAGGGGTAATTCACCCCTCCACTTT.

The chain carries TRBV7-3 and TRBJ2-3, with 8 bases fitting TRBD2. With V trimmed by 2 bases and J by 3 bases, 4 bases remained unmatched. CDR3 length: 15 residues. Germline V gives CDR1 SGHTA, CDR2 FQGTGA. This CDR3 is CASSLVSGDTDTQYF. For the CDR3, the DNA is TGTGCCAGCAGCTTAGTTAGCGGGGATACAGATACGCAGTATTTT.

This clone was seen a few times. The genes are TRBV19 and TRBJ2-2; D perhaps matches TRBD2 (6 bases). V lost 5 bases, J lost 7 bases, and 14 bases lay in between. The CDR3 has 14 residues. Germline V gives CDR1 LNHDA, CDR2 SQIVND (reference sequence). DNA for the CDR3: TGTGCCAGTAGTTCTATCGGACTATTCGGGGAGCTGTTTTTT. Residues: CASSSIGLFGELFF.